This T cell receptor (beta chain) is from a study of blood T cell repertoires in COVID-19. Original processing notes: Reference gene primer amplification gave estimated nucleated cell counts. Sequencing was performed with immunoSEQ multiplex PCR; in TCRdb, only in-frame clones are kept and a portion is missing. The V and J calls and clone size come from that table; D and trimming were worked out from the DNA. The table has some 100,000 clones, approximately 87% seen once. CDR3 size: 15 residues. Germline trimming cut 7 bases from V and 1 base from J; bases unmatched to any gene: 7. From germline, CDR1 is LNHDA and CDR2 SQIVND (reference sequence).

The sample taken for sequencing was peripheral blood. The chain has TRBV19 and TRBJ1-5; 7 nucleotides align to TRBD1. The TCR sequence derives from a human donor with active COVID-19. The donor label of this sample is uncertain. The CDR3 spells CASTRQGGSNQPQHF. The CDR3 nucleotides read TGTGCCAGTACCCGACAGGGTGGCAGCAATCAGCCCCAGCATTTT.